This T cell receptor beta chain stems from a study of vaccination and CD4 T cells after COVID-19 (dated by TCRdb to between 2021 and 2024). In terms of the full investigation: The convalescent cohort included six males and four females, with two Hispanic individuals, seven Caucasians, two Asians and one multiracial person. Two doses of either the Pfizer-BioNTech BNT162b2 vaccine (n=8) or the Moderna mRNA-1273 vaccine (n=2) were administered to participants. Post-COVID blood samples were collected from convalescent patients a median of about 92 days after diagnosis, with a range of about 35 to 161 days. Post-vaccine blood samples were obtained a median of about 72 days after the second vaccine dose, with a range of roughly 13 to 250 days. The cultures were stimulated with overlapping spike peptide pools from SARS-CoV-2 and from the common cold coronaviruses HCoV-NL63, HCoV-OC43 and HCoV-229E. Control cultures received a CEFX viral epitope pool as the positive control, an HIV-1 Nef peptide pool as the negative control, or no peptide. In ten to eleven COVID-19 convalescent patients and a few infection-naive healthy vaccine recipients, researchers compared the spike-specific CD4+ TCR repertoire from before mRNA vaccination with the repertoire from after. The full study reports these points: Although the median number of SARS-CoV-2-reactive clonotypes went up from around 20 after infection to 30 to 45 after vaccination, the increase was not significant. The number of convalescent patients in the study was relatively small, and the study did not examine early timepoints following natural infection. In convalescent patients, a median around 85% of post-vaccine SARS-CoV-2-reactive clones were detected only after vaccination, and vaccine-specific priming was suggested by this finding. Nearly all vaccine-specific clones in convalescent patients (304 of 307) were mono-reactive for SARS-CoV-2 spike rather than cross-reactive with common cold coronaviruses.

From cysteine to phenylalanine, the CDR3 is 14 amino acids long. The retained sequence is limited to the CDR3, 42 bases, with the frame set at the first base. Clipping removes 3 bases from V and 4 bases from J, with 5 as the unmatched junction base count. CDR1 and CDR2, per the germline V gene, are KGHSH and LQKENI. Receptors were amplified or captured by PCR. TCR sequencing of DNA from cultured CD4+ T cells used the Oncomine TCR Beta short-read assay at the Johns Hopkins FTIC core. Genomic DNA was extracted from the cultured CD4+ T cells with the QIAamp micro DNA kit. Oncomine TCR Beta libraries from cultured CD4+ T cells were pooled with unique dual indexes and sequenced on an Illumina iSeq 100. Turning to the authors' computational methods: Non-productive sequences were removed, and CDR3s that did not start with C, did not end with F or W, or were shorter than 7 amino acids were discarded. Antigen-specific clonotypes were identified using the MANAFEST web application through comparison of peptide-stimulated wells with reference and other culture wells. To be called positive, a clone needed an FDR below 0.05, an odds ratio above 5, and a productive frequency above 0.1% in at least two of three replicate wells. A clonotype was classed as cross-reactive if the clonotype showed significant expansion both in SARS-CoV-2 spike wells and in at least one common cold coronavirus spike condition. Levenshtein distances (stringdist) and unrooted phylogenetic trees (ape) in R version 3.6.1 were used to assess CDR3 homology. In TCRdb, the public reads were trimmed at Q25 with fastp and aligned with MiXCR, with productive beta chains retained. One record per CDR3 amino acid sequence lists the most common genes and DNA. The V and J calls follow TCRdb's processing rather than the paper's. This sample gives under 30,000 distinct CDR3 sequences in total; about 42% of them show up just once. Jointly, the top ten make up over 15% of the sample.

The meaning of the sample's treatment or condition label: approximately nine-day PBMC culture with coronavirus spike peptide pools or control peptides (ViraFEST assay). The ViraFEST assay, used in the study, expanded antigen-specific T cells with peptide pools and then identified the expanded clonotypes through TCR sequencing. Healthy vaccine recipients had no prior SARS-CoV-2 infection, confirmed by negative nucleocapsid antibody tests before and after vaccination. Each well held under 2.5 million PBMCs cultured in IMDM containing approximately 5% human AB serum and about 10 IU/ml IL-2, with about 9.1 ug/ml peptide pools added. Half of the culture medium was replaced with fresh IL-2-containing medium on days 3 and 7. Once the cells had been in culture for less than 12 days, the EasySep CD4+ T cell isolation kit was used to isolate CD4+ T cells by negative selection. PBMCs were separated from whole blood using Ficoll-Paque Plus gradient centrifugation and then either used fresh or cryopreserved at -140C. In general, triplicate wells were set up for every culture condition.

As to this clonotype: Its antigen remains unidentified. One base away there is no much larger clone; base qualities are not given.

The chain couples TRBV18 to TRBJ1-1; 7 of the junction bases match TRBD1. This sequence originates from a human donor who received a COVID-19 vaccine. This specimen was CD4+ T cells from blood, cultured in vitro, taken before SARS-CoV-2 vaccination. The DNA sequence is TGTGCCAGCTCACCGAGGGGGCCGGGCACTGAAGCTTTCTTT. It codes for CASSPRGPGTEAFF.